This entry lists 26 T cell receptor beta chains sequenced from one sample in a study of blood T cell repertoires in COVID-19. Profiled with immunoSEQ multiplex PCR; TCRdb holds only in-frame clones, not every one. Altogether approximately 300,000 clones are present, around 89% being singletons, with the ten largest covering about 4.6%. Sequencing was done on a sample of peripheral blood. Receptors originate from a man aged 35 to 55 with acute or convalescent COVID-19.

The rearrangement links TRBV19 to TRBJ2-2, with 8 bases fitting TRBD2. The CDR3 sequence is 14 residues long. Germline trimming cut 3 bases from V and 4 bases from J; bases unmatched to any gene: 1. CDR1 is LNHDA and CDR2 is SQIVND in the germline V gene (reference sequence). CDR3 DNA sequence: TGTGCCAGTAGTATTCGGGGGGGCACCGGGGAGCTGTTTTTT. Translation gives CASSIRGGTGELFF.

There are a few counts of this clone. The rearrangement links TRBV10-3 to TRBJ1-1; possibly TRBD1 for D (6 bases). Per the germline V gene, CDR1 is ENHRY and CDR2 is SYGVKD. The CDR3 length is 14 residues. Trimming took 10 bases from V and 1 from J, leaving 16 bases between them. The CDR3 coding sequence is TGTGCCACCAGAGACAGGCTCGAGAACACTGAAGCTTTCTTT. It yields the protein CATRDRLENTEAFF.

This chain uses TRBV6-5 with TRBJ1-1, with D possibly TRBD1 on 5 matching bases. Germline V gene lookup returns CDR1 MNHEY and CDR2 SVGAGI. With 2 bases removed from V and 5 bases from J, the gap between germline ends came to 9 bases. The CDR3 is 13 amino acids. The CDR3 sequence: CASSYGTRTEAFF. Here the CDR3 DNA reads TGTGCCAGCAGTTACGGGACTAGGACTGAAGCTTTCTTT.

The rearrangement joins TRBV3-1 (or the pseudogene TRBV3-2) to TRBJ1-1; no clear D gene. Per the germline V gene, CDR1 is LGHDT and CDR2 is YNNKEL (reference sequence). V lost 0 bases and J lost 6, with 11 bases in between. There are 14 residues in the CDR3. This CDR3 reads CASSQDEGKPEAFF. CDR3 nucleotides: TGTGCCAGCAGCCAAGATGAGGGTAAGCCTGAAGCTTTCTTT.

The chain recombines TRBV12-5 with TRBJ1-2; unclear D gene. The germline V gene has CDR1 LGHNT and CDR2 FRNRAP. The V end lost 2 bases, the J end lost 5 bases, and 9 bases lay between the germline ends. The CDR3 length is 13 residues. The CDR3 region has the DNA TGTGCTAGTGGTTTGACAGCTTCGTATGGCTACACCTTC. Translation: CASGLTASYGYTF.

J is TRBJ1-5 and V is TRBV5-3; D call uncertain. TRBV5-3 is filed as an ORF, its function uncertain. CDR3 length: 16 amino acids. V lost 1 base to trimming and J lost 4 bases, with 15 bases between them. The CDR3 protein is CARSLSNVPINQPQHF. As DNA, the CDR3 is TGTGCCAGAAGCTTGTCGAACGTACCTATTAATCAGCCCCAGCATTTT.

CDR3 in amino acids: CAWSVGGGLEQFF. Here the CDR3 DNA reads TGTGCCTGGAGTGTCGGGGGGGGCCTAGAGCAGTTCTTC. The V gene is TRBV30, the J gene TRBJ2-1, with 8 bases lining up with TRBD2. Trimming at V came to 0 bases and at J to 10 bases, leaving 5 bases not matched to a gene. The CDR3 is made up of 13 amino acids. Germline values: CDR1 GTSNPN, CDR2 SVGIG (reference sequence).

The chain links TRBV2 to TRBJ1-4, with D uncertain. This CDR3 is 15 amino acids long. Germline-derived CDR1 and CDR2 are SNHLY and FYNNEI. Trimming took 3 bases from V and 3 from J, leaving 11 bases between them. This CDR3 is CASSEEVAANEKLFF. The CDR3 region has the DNA TGTGCCAGCAGTGAGGAGGTCGCGGCTAATGAAAAACTGTTTTTT.

CDR3: CAISLTGLDGYTF. Written as DNA, the CDR3 is TGTGCCATCAGCCTGACAGGGTTGGATGGCTACACCTTC. This sequence joins TRBV10-3 and TRBJ1-2, with 7 nucleotides matching TRBD1. The CDR3 is 13 amino acids. The germline V gene has CDR1 ENHRY and CDR2 SYGVKD. V shed 6 bases, J shed 6 bases, and the junction held 7 bases outside the gene matches.

The J gene is TRBJ1-1, the V gene TRBV9; D remains unclear. Germline-derived CDR1 and CDR2 are SGDLS and YYNGEE. The CDR3 runs 13 residues. V lost 1 base and J 4 bases, leaving 8 bases between the germline ends. In nucleotides, the CDR3 is TGTGCCAGCAGCGTATATTGGAGCACTGAAGCTTTCTTT. This encodes CASSVYWSTEAFF.

The chain recombines TRBV25-1 with TRBJ1-2, with TRBD1 as a possible D gene (5 bases). Germline-derived CDR1 and CDR2 are MGHDK and SYGVNS. V lost 5 bases, J lost 8 bases, and 15 bases lay in between. The CDR3 extends over 13 amino acids. As DNA, the CDR3 is TGTGCCAGCAGTCAATCAGGGAAGGGAGGCTACACCTTC. This encodes CASSQSGKGGYTF.

This clone was observed once. V is TRBV6-5 and J is TRBJ2-1; TRBD2 matches 7 bases. CDR3 length: 13 residues. In germline, CDR1 is MNHEY, CDR2 SVGAGI. Trimming at V came to 5 bases and at J to 9 bases, leaving 7 bases not matched to a gene. The CDR3 sequence is CASSTQTGGEQFF. In nucleotides, the CDR3 is TGTGCCAGCAGTACCCAGACGGGGGGTGAGCAGTTCTTC.

V is TRBV10-3 and J is TRBJ1-5; the D is unclear. The germline V and J ends were trimmed by 8 bases and 1 base, with 6 bases remaining between them. The CDR3 length is 12 residues. The germline CDR1 and CDR2 sequences are ENHRY and SYGVKD. The CDR3 spells CAIAGSNQPQHF. The CDR3, as DNA: TGTGCCATCGCGGGGAGCAATCAGCCCCAGCATTTT.

The chain employs TRBV15 and TRBJ1-6, with a tentative D call TRBD1 (5 bases). The CDR3 extends over 13 amino acids. The germline gives CDR1 LNHNV, CDR2 YYDKDF (reference sequence). V dropped 5 bases and J dropped 10 bases, with 12 bases sitting between them. The CDR3 DNA follows: TGTGCCACCAGCGGGATCAGGGAATCACCCCTCCACTTT. It specifies CATSGIRESPLHF.

In this sample, this clone turned up once. CDR3 bases: TGTGCCAGCACCCCCCGGGATACGCAGTATTTT. Protein: CASTPRDTQYF. J is TRBJ2-3 and V is TRBV2; no reliable D call. V was cut by 7 bases and J by 6 bases, with 8 bases left in between. In germline, CDR1 is SNHLY, CDR2 FYNNEI. CDR3 length: 11 amino acids.

DNA for the CDR3: TGTGCCACCAGTGGTTCTACTAGCGGGCCTTACAATGAGCAGTTCTTC. Amino acid sequence: CATSGSTSGPYNEQFF. The chain carries TRBV24-1 and TRBJ2-1, with 9 bases that match TRBD2. The CDR3 runs 16 residues. V was clipped by 5 bases and J by 4 bases; unmatched bases: 8. Germline CDR1 reads KGHDR; CDR2 reads SFDVKD.

The CDR3 bases are TGTGCCAGCAGCTTCGGGGTTGGGGACAAAAACATTCAGTACTTC. Amino acid sequence: CASSFGVGDKNIQYF. The chain uses TRBV5-6 and TRBJ2-4; possible D gene TRBD2, 5 bases. The length of the CDR3 is 15 residues. The germline V gene encodes CDR1 SGHDT and CDR2 YYEEEE. V lost 2 bases and J 3 bases, leaving 12 bases between the germline ends. The whole variable domain, filled in from reference TRBV5-6 and TRBJ2-4, reads DAGVTQSPTHLIKTRGQQVTLRCSPKSGHDTVSWYQQALGQGPQFIFQYYEEEERQRGNFPDRFSGHQFPNYSSELNVNALLLGDSALYLCASSFGVGDKNIQYFGAGTRLSVL.

This clone has just one count. The chain uses TRBV7-2 and TRBJ1-1; no definite D call. CDR3 length: 14 residues. Germline V gene lookup returns CDR1 SGHTA and CDR2 FQGNSA. Trimming stripped 2 bases from V and 4 bases from J, with 11 bases between. The CDR3 DNA is TGTGCCAGCAGCTTATGGCACAGTCTCACTGAAGCTTTCTTT. It yields the protein CASSLWHSLTEAFF.

The CDR3 sequence is CASSEPGQLEGNEQFF. In DNA, the CDR3 is TGTGCCAGCAGTGAACCCGGACAATTAGAAGGGAATGAGCAGTTCTTC. This sequence joins TRBV25-1 and TRBJ2-1; tentative D call: TRBD1 (5 bases). The CDR3 consists of 16 residues. V was clipped by 2 bases and J by 7 bases, with 18 bases between them. Germline assignment: CDR1 MGHDK and CDR2 SYGVNS.

This clone was recorded a few times. This sequence joins TRBV11-2 and TRBJ1-2; D perhaps matches TRBD1 (6 bases). Germline V gene lookup returns CDR1 SGHAT and CDR2 FQNNGV. The CDR3 has 15 amino acids. V was shortened by 4 bases and J by 4 bases, with 16 bases between the two germline ends. The CDR3 bases are TGTGCCAGCAGCTATCGACAGGACGCATCCTATGGCTACACCTTC. The encoded protein is CASSYRQDASYGYTF.

The chain combines TRBV5-1 with TRBJ2-1, with D unresolved. This CDR3 contains 13 residues. Germline CDR1 reads SGHRS; CDR2 reads YFSETQ. V dropped 0 bases and J dropped 9 bases, with 10 bases sitting between them. The CDR3 DNA reads as TGCGCCAGCAGCTTGGGAGGCCAGAGTGAGCAGTTCTTC. It encodes CASSLGGQSEQFF.

V gene TRBV5-1 combines with J gene TRBJ1-3; D ambiguous. Trimming stripped 1 base from V and 4 bases from J, with 6 bases between. The CDR3 length is 13 residues. Germline values: CDR1 SGHRS, CDR2 YFSETQ. This CDR3 is CASSLSRGNTIYF. The CDR3 region has the DNA TGCGCCAGCAGCTTGTCGCGGGGAAACACCATATATTTT.

This clone has only one observation. The chain uses TRBV6-1 and TRBJ1-6; D gene ambiguous. Germline CDR1 is MNHNS and CDR2 is SASEGT. Trimming took 4 bases from V and 0 from J, leaving 10 bases between them. The CDR3 is 16 residues long. CDR3 DNA: TGTGCCAGCAGTGCAACCGGGAACTCCTATAATTCACCCCTCCACTTT. Its protein product is CASSATGNSYNSPLHF.

CDR3 sequence reads: CASSQGVMSGGLNTGELFF. CDR3 DNA: TGCGCCAGCAGCCAAGGGGTGATGAGCGGGGGGTTGAACACCGGGGAGCTGTTTTTT. This sequence joins TRBV4-1 and TRBJ2-2; TRBD2 agrees at 9 bases. J lost 1 base, V lost 1 base, and 10 bases had no gene match. The CDR3 has 19 residues. Germline V gives CDR1 MGHRA, CDR2 YSYEKL.

The chain couples TRBV5-4 to TRBJ2-7; D is possibly TRBD2 (5 bases). From germline, CDR1 is SGHNT and CDR2 YYREEE (reference sequence). Trimming removed 2 bases from V and 3 bases from J, with 18 bases in between. This CDR3 region has 16 residues. The CDR3 DNA sequence: TGTGCCAGCAGCTTAGAGCGGTCGGAATCTAACTACGAGCAGTACTTC. Amino acid sequence: CASSLERSESNYEQYF. The full variable domain, its missing parts supplied by reference TRBV5-4 and TRBJ2-7, is ETGVTQSPTHLIKTRGQQVTLRCSSQSGHNTVSWYQQALGQGPQFIFQYYREEENGRGNFPPRFSGLQFPNYSSELNVNALELDDSALYLCASSLERSESNYEQYFGPGTRLTVT.

DNA of the CDR3: TGCGCCAGCAGCTTGGTCTCCGTGGGCGATAATGCGGAAGCTTTCTTT. Amino acids: CASSLVSVGDNAEAFF. This chain uses TRBV5-1 with TRBJ1-1; D is uncertain. CDR3 size: 16 residues. Trimming took 0 bases from V and 8 from J, leaving 20 bases between them. Germline V gene sequence: CDR1 SGHRS, CDR2 YFSETQ.